The T cell receptor (beta chain) described here comes from a study of shared clonotypes between healthy human individuals. Study results and limitations: Clonotypes shared by all four sorted-subset donors had higher generation probabilities than non-shared clonotypes.

Here immunoSEQ multiplex PCR was the method, and the copy in TCRdb shows in-frame clones only, minus some. The table records some 800,000 clones, about 91% of them present only once. Germline values: CDR1 SGDLS, CDR2 YYNGEE. V was pared by 4 bases and J by 3 bases, with 16 bases between. The CDR3 extends over 15 amino acids. Positive CCR7 selection of CD45RO-negative cells yielded the naive CD8 cells, and terminally differentiated effector memory CD45RA+ cells were excluded. This clone has just one count. Its antigen is not known. The clonotype was recovered from a man younger than 40 in good health. The chain joins TRBV9 to TRBJ1-2, with D hard to call. The sequencing sample was made of naive CD8+ T cells sorted from blood. For the CDR3, the DNA is TGTGCCAGCAGCCCATCGTTGACTAGGGACTATGGCTACACCTTC. Translation: CASSPSLTRDYGYTF.